One sample yielded the 2 T cell receptor beta chains listed below, sequenced in a study of blood T cell repertoires in COVID-19. This table comes from immunoSEQ multiplex PCR, and its TCRdb copy is limited to in-frame clones, with some not included. The data contain around 250,000 clones, around nine tenths of them singletons. The sample taken for sequencing was PBMCs or T cells enriched from blood (not recorded which). The receptors were gathered from a woman aged 50 to 65 who had recovered from COVID-19.

V is TRBV7-9 and J is TRBJ1-2; D possibly corresponds to TRBD1 (5 bases). The V end lost 7 bases, the J end lost 0 bases, and 15 bases lay between the germline ends. The CDR3 contains 15 residues. CDR1 SEHNR and CDR2 FQNEAQ come from the germline V gene (reference sequence). Here the CDR3 DNA reads TGTGCCAGCACAACATGGCGGGGGGCTAACTATGGCTACACCTTC. Amino acids: CASTTWRGANYGYTF.

The gene calls are TRBV28 and TRBJ1-1; a possible D gene is TRBD1 (6 bases). The CDR3 length is 17 residues. Germline V gene data show CDR1 as MDHEN and CDR2 as SYDVKM. Trimming shortened V by 3 bases and J by 4 bases, and 21 bases separated the two germline ends. The CDR3 sequence: CASSFPIGSGERTEAFF. CDR3 DNA: TGTGCCAGCAGTTTTCCGATTGGGTCAGGGGAGCGCACTGAAGCTTTCTTT.